A selection of T cell receptor beta chains follows, all from one sample in a study of early T cells in non-severe SARS-CoV-2 infection. One entry per CDR3 protein results from TCRdb running MiXCR on the 5' RACE reads. Altogether 55,000 to 85,000 distinct CDR3 sequences are present, roughly 12% being singletons, with the ten largest covering about 5%. The sample consisted of whole blood. These TCRs come from an adult who was a healthcare worker with PCR-confirmed SARS-CoV-2 infection or an uninfected control (not recorded which). The CDR3 runs from the conserved cysteine through the conserved F or W. D genes are given only for firm matches. The size field is filled for only some rows; it gives once, few, many or a size class.

>TRBJ2-3|TRBD1|-|TRBV7-8
CASSNRGLGTDTQYF
TGTGCCAGCAGCAACAGGGGGCTCGGCACAGATACGCAGTATTTT
>TRBJ1-2|-|-|TRBV20-1
CSARVVVDGYTF
TGCAGTGCTAGAGTAGTTGTGGATGGCTACACCTTC
>TRBJ2-7|-|many|TRBV14
CASSQYGRFEQYF
TGTGCCAGCAGCCAGTACGGTAGATTCGAGCAGTACTTC
>TRBJ2-3|-|-|TRBV29-1
CSVEGGLETDTQYF
TGCAGCGTTGAAGGGGGCCTAGAAACAGATACGCAGTATTTT
>TRBJ2-7|TRBD1|many|TRBV29-1
CSVATGGLEQYF
TGCAGCGTTGCAACAGGGGGTCTCGAGCAGTACTTC
>TRBJ2-1|-|few|TRBV4-1
CASSQPFRGNEQFF
TGCGCCAGCAGCCAACCCTTTCGAGGCAATGAGCAGTTCTTC
>TRBJ1-1|-|few|TRBV25-1
CASSPKYRTIEAFF
TGTGCCAGCAGTCCAAAGTATAGGACAATTGAAGCTTTCTTT
>TRBJ2-4|-|-|TRBV29-1
CSVADSFLAKNIQYF
TGCAGCGTGGCCGACAGCTTTCTAGCCAAAAACATTCAGTACTTC
>TRBJ2-5|-|-|TRBV7-7
CASSPRGVVGQETQYF
TGTGCTAGCAGCCCCCGTGGAGTGGTGGGCCAAGAGACCCAGTACTTC
>TRBJ1-5|-|-|TRBV6-1
CASSRHGNQPQHF
TGTGCCAGCAGTCGCCATGGCAATCAGCCCCAGCATTTT
>TRBJ2-7|TRBD1|few|TRBV4-2
CASSQRTGPYEQYF
TGTGCCAGCAGCCAAAGGACAGGGCCCTACGAGCAGTACTTC
>TRBJ1-2|TRBD1|many|TRBV7-9
CASSPGTARGIVGYTF
TGTGCCAGCAGCCCGGGGACAGCGCGGGGAATAGTTGGCTACACCTTC
>TRBJ2-1|-|-|TRBV2
CASINWANEQFF
TGTGCCAGCATTAATTGGGCCAATGAGCAGTTCTTC
>TRBJ1-1|-|few|TRBV5-5
CASRKIGTSEAFF
TGTGCCAGCAGGAAGATCGGGACATCTGAAGCTTTCTTT
>TRBJ2-5|-|few|TRBV7-2
CASSLTRGRETQYF
TGTGCCAGCAGCTTAACGCGGGGGCGGGAGACCCAGTACTTC
>TRBJ2-5|-|-|TRBV11-2
CASSLKGHLQETQYF
TGTGCCAGCAGCTTAAAAGGACACCTCCAAGAGACCCAGTACTTC
>TRBJ2-6|-|-|TRBV2
CASSESTASGANVLTF
TGTGCCAGCAGTGAAAGCACCGCCTCTGGGGCCAACGTCCTGACTTTC
>TRBJ1-4|-|-|TRBV6-5
CASSMGRTNEKLFF
TGTGCCAGTTCTATGGGAAGAACTAATGAAAAACTGTTTTTT
>TRBJ2-5|-|-|TRBV7-7
CASSLGGAPKGETQYF
TGTGCTAGCAGCTTAGGAGGGGCCCCCAAGGGAGAGACCCAGTACTTC
>TRBJ2-1|TRBD2|few|TRBV7-9
CASTLASGRAGEQFF
TGTGCCAGCACCCTCGCCAGCGGGAGGGCGGGTGAGCAGTTCTTC
>TRBJ1-4|-|-|TRBV18
CASSPSGGLAGKLFF
TGTGCCAGCTCACCGTCCGGGGGTCTAGCTGGAAAACTGTTTTTT
>TRBJ2-1|-|many|TRBV4-1
CASSQNPGAYNEQFF
TGCGCCAGCAGCCAAAATCCCGGGGCCTACAATGAGCAGTTCTTC
>TRBJ2-5|-|few|TRBV19
CASSLAGANQETQYF
TGTGCCAGTAGTTTGGCGGGGGCCAACCAAGAGACCCAGTACTTC
>TRBJ1-3|-|many|TRBV5-6
CASSFSSSENTIYF
TGTGCCAGCAGCTTTTCAAGCTCTGAAAACACCATATATTTT
>TRBJ1-1|TRBD1|-|TRBV4-2
CASSRSGGRAFF
TGTGCCAGCAGCCGCTCAGGGGGTCGAGCTTTCTTT
>TRBJ2-7|-|-|TRBV27
CASSLEQASNEQYF
TGTGCCAGCAGTTTAGAGCAGGCGAGCAACGAGCAGTACTTC
>TRBJ1-5|TRBD1|-|TRBV19
CASNWDRGGQPQHF
TGTGCCAGTAATTGGGACAGGGGTGGTCAGCCCCAGCATTTT
>TRBJ2-1|TRBD2|few|TRBV20-1
CSAPPGGRRFGSYNEQFF
TGCAGTGCCCCCCCCGGCGGGAGAAGATTCGGCTCCTACAATGAGCAGTTCTTC
>TRBJ2-5|-|-|TRBV11-3
CASSLDSAKTQYF
TGTGCCAGCAGCTTGGACAGTGCCAAGACCCAGTACTTC
>TRBJ1-5|TRBD1|many|TRBV7-8
CASSRDRANQPQHF
TGTGCCAGCAGCCGGGACAGGGCTAATCAGCCCCAGCATTTT
>TRBJ2-5|-|-|TRBV11-2
CASSSGSLCPDF
TGTGCCAGCAGCTCTGGATCCCTGTGTCCGGACTTC
>TRBJ2-7|TRBD1|many|TRBV11-2
CASSLPWDRGYEQYF
TGTGCCAGCAGCTTACCCTGGGACAGGGGCTACGAGCAGTACTTC
>TRBJ2-1|-|few|TRBV3-2
CASSQGLAGVNEQFF
TGTGCCAGCAGCCAAGGGCTAGCGGGAGTGAATGAGCAGTTCTTC
>TRBJ2-1|TRBD1|many|TRBV5-5
CASRETGGPYNEQFF
TGTGCCAGCAGAGAGACAGGGGGCCCCTACAATGAGCAGTTCTTC
>TRBJ2-7|TRBD2|many|TRBV20-1
CSANGLGAYEQYF
TGCAGTGCCAATGGACTAGGGGCCTACGAGCAGTACTTC
>TRBJ2-1|-|many|TRBV7-9
CASSLTIYNEQFF
TGTGCCAGCAGCTTAACGATCTACAATGAGCAGTTCTTC